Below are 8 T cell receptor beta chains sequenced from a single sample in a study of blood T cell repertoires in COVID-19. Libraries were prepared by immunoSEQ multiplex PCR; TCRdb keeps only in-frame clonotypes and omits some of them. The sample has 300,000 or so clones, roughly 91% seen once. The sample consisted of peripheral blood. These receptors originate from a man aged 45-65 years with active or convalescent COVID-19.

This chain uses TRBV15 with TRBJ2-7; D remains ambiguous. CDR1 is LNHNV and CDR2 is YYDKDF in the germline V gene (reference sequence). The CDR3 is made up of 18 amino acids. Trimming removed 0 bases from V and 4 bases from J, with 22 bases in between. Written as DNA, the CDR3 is TGTGCCACCAGCAGAGATCGGTTTCGCCCAATCCCCCAATACGAGCAGTACTTC. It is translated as CATSRDRFRPIPQYEQYF.

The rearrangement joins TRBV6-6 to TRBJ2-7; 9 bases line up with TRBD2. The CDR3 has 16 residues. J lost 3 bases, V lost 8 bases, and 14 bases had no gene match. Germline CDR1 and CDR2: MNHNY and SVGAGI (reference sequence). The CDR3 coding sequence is TGTGCCAGCTGGATGGGGGCCATAGCGGGGGTCTACGAGCAGTACTTC. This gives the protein CASWMGAIAGVYEQYF.

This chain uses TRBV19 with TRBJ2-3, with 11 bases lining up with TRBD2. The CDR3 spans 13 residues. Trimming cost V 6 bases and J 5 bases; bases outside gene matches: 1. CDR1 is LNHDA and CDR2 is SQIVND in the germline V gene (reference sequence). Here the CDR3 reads CASRTSGVDTQYF. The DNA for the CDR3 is TGTGCCAGTAGGACTAGCGGGGTAGATACGCAGTATTTT.

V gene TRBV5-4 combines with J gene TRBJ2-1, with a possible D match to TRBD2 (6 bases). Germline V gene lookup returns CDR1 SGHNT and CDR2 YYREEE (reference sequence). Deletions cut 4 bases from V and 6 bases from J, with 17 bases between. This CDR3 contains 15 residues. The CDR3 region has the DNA TGTGCCAGCAGCCGTAGCGGAAACCAGATCAATGAGCAGTTCTTC. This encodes CASSRSGNQINEQFF.

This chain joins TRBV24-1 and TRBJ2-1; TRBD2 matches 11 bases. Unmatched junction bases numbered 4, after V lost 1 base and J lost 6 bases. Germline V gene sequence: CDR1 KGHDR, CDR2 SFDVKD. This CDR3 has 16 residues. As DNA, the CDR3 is TGTGCCACCAGTGATTTCATAGCGGGAGGGGGCAATGAGCAGTTCTTC. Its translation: CATSDFIAGGGNEQFF.

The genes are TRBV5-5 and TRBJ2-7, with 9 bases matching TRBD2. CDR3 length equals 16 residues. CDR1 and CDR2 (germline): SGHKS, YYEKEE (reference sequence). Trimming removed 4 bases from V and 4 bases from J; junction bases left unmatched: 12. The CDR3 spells CASSQTGTSIGYEQYF. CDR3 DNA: TGTGCCAGCAGCCAGACCGGGACTAGCATCGGGTACGAGCAGTACTTC.

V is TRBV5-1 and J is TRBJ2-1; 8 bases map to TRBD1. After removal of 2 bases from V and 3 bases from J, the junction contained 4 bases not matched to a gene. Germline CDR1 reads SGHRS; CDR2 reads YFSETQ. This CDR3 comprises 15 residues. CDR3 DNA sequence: TGCGCCAGCAGCTTATACAGGGGGAACTACAATGAGCAGTTCTTC. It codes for CASSLYRGNYNEQFF.

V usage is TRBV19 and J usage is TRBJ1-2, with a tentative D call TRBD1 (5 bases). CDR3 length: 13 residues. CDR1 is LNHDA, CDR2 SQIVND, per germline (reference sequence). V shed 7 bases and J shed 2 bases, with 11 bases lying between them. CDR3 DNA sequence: TGTGCCAGTACCACGGGGGTAAACTATGGCTACACCTTC. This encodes CASTTGVNYGYTF. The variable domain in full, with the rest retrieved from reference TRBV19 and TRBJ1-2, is DGGITQSPKYLFRKEGQNVTLSCEQNLNHDAMYWYRQDPGQGLRLIYYSQIVNDFQKGDIAEGYSVSREKKESFPLTVTSAQKNPTAFYLCASTTGVNYGYTFGSGTRLTVV.